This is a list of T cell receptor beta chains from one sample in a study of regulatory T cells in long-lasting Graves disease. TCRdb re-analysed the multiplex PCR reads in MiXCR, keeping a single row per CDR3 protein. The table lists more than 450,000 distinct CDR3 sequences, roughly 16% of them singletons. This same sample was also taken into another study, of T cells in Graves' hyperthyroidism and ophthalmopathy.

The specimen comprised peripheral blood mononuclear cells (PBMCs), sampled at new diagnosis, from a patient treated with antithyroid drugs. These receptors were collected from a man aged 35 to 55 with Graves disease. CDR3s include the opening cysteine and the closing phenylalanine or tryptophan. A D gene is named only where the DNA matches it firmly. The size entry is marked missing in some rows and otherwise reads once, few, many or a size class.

CDR3 protein: CASSSETITDTQYF
CDR3 DNA: TGCGCCAGCAGCTCAGAGACGATCACAGATACGCAGTATTTT
clone size: few
D gene: .
V gene: TRBV5-1
J gene: TRBJ2-3

CDR3 protein: CASEGGDTQYF
CDR3 DNA: TGTGCCAGTGAGGGAGGAGATACGCAGTATTTT
clone size: once
D gene: .
V gene: TRBV27
J gene: TRBJ2-3

CDR3 protein: CASSSLVGQRPFF
CDR3 DNA: TGTGCCAGCAGCTCTCTGGTTGGTCAGAGACCTTTCTTT
clone size: .
D gene: .
V gene: TRBV7-3
J gene: TRBJ1-1

CDR3 protein: CASSQDSKVFFGANVLTF
CDR3 DNA: TGTGCCAGCAGCCAAGATAGTAAGGTTTTCTTCGGGGCCAACGTCCTGACTTTC
clone size: few
D gene: .
V gene: TRBV3-1
J gene: TRBJ2-6

CDR3 protein: CASSSAGVTYNEQFF
CDR3 DNA: TGTGCCAGCTCTAGTGCGGGAGTCACCTACAATGAGCAGTTCTTC
clone size: .
D gene: TRBD2
V gene: TRBV7-3
J gene: TRBJ2-1

CDR3 protein: CASRPLGGIAKNIQYF
CDR3 DNA: TGTGCCAGCAGGCCCCTCGGGGGGATAGCCAAAAACATTCAGTACTTC
clone size: .
D gene: TRBD2
V gene: TRBV28
J gene: TRBJ2-4

CDR3 protein: CASSDGRGRRPYEQYF
CDR3 DNA: TGTGCCAGCAGCGACGGCAGGGGACGGAGACCCTACGAGCAGTACTTC
clone size: many
D gene: .
V gene: TRBV3-1
J gene: TRBJ2-7

CDR3 protein: CASSLHAGNGVEQFF
CDR3 DNA: TGCGCCAGCAGCTTGCACGCAGGGAATGGCGTTGAGCAGTTCTTC
clone size: .
D gene: .
V gene: TRBV5-1
J gene: TRBJ2-1

CDR3 protein: CASSNAGTGAYNEQFF
CDR3 DNA: TGTGCCAGCAGCAATGCCGGGACAGGGGCCTACAATGAGCAGTTCTTC
clone size: many
D gene: TRBD1
V gene: TRBV5-4
J gene: TRBJ2-1

CDR3 protein: CSARPGDNYGYTF
CDR3 DNA: TGCAGTGCTAGACCGGGGGATAACTATGGCTACACCTTC
clone size: few
D gene: .
V gene: TRBV20-1
J gene: TRBJ1-2

CDR3 protein: CSASFVDNEQFF
CDR3 DNA: TGCAGTGCTAGTTTTGTAGACAATGAGCAGTTCTTC
clone size: .
D gene: .
V gene: TRBV20-1
J gene: TRBJ2-1

CDR3 protein: CASSSQGKGLFF
CDR3 DNA: TGTGCCAGCAGTTCCCAGGGGAAGGGGCTGTTTTTT
clone size: .
D gene: .
V gene: TRBV28
J gene: TRBJ2-2

CDR3 protein: CASIGDRKREAFF
CDR3 DNA: TGTGCCAGTATTGGGGATAGAAAGCGTGAAGCTTTCTTT
clone size: .
D gene: .
V gene: TRBV19
J gene: TRBJ1-1

CDR3 protein: CAGGGLADNEQFF
CDR3 DNA: TGTGCGGGGGGGGGACTAGCTGACAATGAGCAGTTCTTC
clone size: .
D gene: TRBD2
V gene: TRBV6-1
J gene: TRBJ2-1

CDR3 protein: CASSLIQGGTEAFF
CDR3 DNA: TGTGCCAGCAGTTTAATTCAGGGAGGCACTGAAGCTTTCTTT
clone size: many
D gene: .
V gene: TRBV28
J gene: TRBJ1-1

CDR3 protein: CAWSSPGAANSPLHF
CDR3 DNA: TGTGCCTGGAGTTCCCCGGGGGCGGCGAATTCACCCCTCCACTTT
clone size: many
D gene: .
V gene: TRBV30
J gene: TRBJ1-6

CDR3 protein: CASSPRQTLEDF
CDR3 DNA: TGTGCCAGCTCACCAAGGCAGACCTTGGAAGACTTC
clone size: many
D gene: .
V gene: TRBV18
J gene: TRBJ2-4

CDR3 protein: CSASPPEGAGETQYF
CDR3 DNA: TGCAGTGCTAGTCCCCCGGAGGGGGCAGGGGAGACCCAGTACTTC
clone size: many
D gene: .
V gene: TRBV20-1
J gene: TRBJ2-5

CDR3 protein: CASSQGISGANVLTF
CDR3 DNA: TGTGCCAGCTCCCAGGGAATCTCTGGGGCCAACGTCCTGACTTTC
clone size: few
D gene: .
V gene: TRBV18
J gene: TRBJ2-6

CDR3 protein: CASSLWERQSDTGELFF
CDR3 DNA: TGTGCCAGCAGTTTATGGGAGCGTCAGTCGGACACCGGGGAGCTGTTTTTT
clone size: many
D gene: .
V gene: TRBV28
J gene: TRBJ2-2

CDR3 protein: CATSERGSGELFF
CDR3 DNA: TGTGCCACCAGTGAGAGGGGGAGTGGGGAGCTGTTTTTT
clone size: .
D gene: .
V gene: TRBV24-1
J gene: TRBJ2-2

CDR3 protein: CASSKNSRTGVSGNTIYF
CDR3 DNA: TGTGCCAGCAGTAAAAATTCCCGGACAGGGGTGTCCGGAAACACCATATATTTT
clone size: once
D gene: TRBD1
V gene: TRBV3-1
J gene: TRBJ1-3

CDR3 protein: CASSSLTGELFF
CDR3 DNA: TGTGCCAGCAGCTCTCTGACCGGGGAGCTGTTTTTT
clone size: few
D gene: .
V gene: TRBV5-4
J gene: TRBJ2-2

CDR3 protein: CASSKGARNTEAFF
CDR3 DNA: TGTGCCAGCAGTAAGGGGGCAAGGAACACTGAAGCTTTCTTT
clone size: .
D gene: TRBD1
V gene: TRBV5-1
J gene: TRBJ1-1

CDR3 protein: CASRSRTGGNIQYF
CDR3 DNA: TGTGCCAGCAGGTCAAGGACAGGGGGGAACATTCAGTACTTC
clone size: .
D gene: TRBD1
V gene: TRBV2
J gene: TRBJ2-4

CDR3 protein: CASSPRRDVPYEQYF
CDR3 DNA: TGTGCCAGCTCACCAAGGAGGGACGTACCTTACGAGCAGTACTTC
clone size: few
D gene: .
V gene: TRBV18
J gene: TRBJ2-7

CDR3 protein: CASSEWGDSNQPQHF
CDR3 DNA: TGTGCCAGCAGTGAATGGGGGGATAGCAATCAGCCCCAGCATTTT
clone size: few
D gene: .
V gene: TRBV6-1
J gene: TRBJ1-5

CDR3 protein: CASSNTGPSRYEQYF
CDR3 DNA: TGTGCCAGCAGTAACACCGGGCCGTCTCGGTACGAGCAGTACTTC
clone size: many
D gene: .
V gene: TRBV12-3/TRBV12-4
J gene: TRBJ2-7

CDR3 protein: CASSSRDRGPYEQYF
CDR3 DNA: TGTGCCAGCAGCTCCCGGGACAGGGGACCCTACGAGCAGTACTTC
clone size: many
D gene: TRBD1
V gene: TRBV12-3/TRBV12-4
J gene: TRBJ2-7

CDR3 protein: CASSYEGQTLGGQFF
CDR3 DNA: TGTGCCAGCAGTTACGAGGGACAGACCTTAGGGGGGCAGTTCTTC
clone size: many
D gene: TRBD1
V gene: TRBV6-2/TRBV6-3
J gene: TRBJ2-1

CDR3 protein: CASSFTEQETQYF
CDR3 DNA: TGTGCCAGCAGTTTCACAGAGCAAGAGACCCAGTACTTC
clone size: many
D gene: .
V gene: TRBV28
J gene: TRBJ2-5

CDR3 protein: CASARSGGFGGYTF
CDR3 DNA: TGTGCCAGCGCTAGGTCGGGGGGGTTCGGTGGCTACACCTTC
clone size: many
D gene: .
V gene: TRBV28
J gene: TRBJ1-2

CDR3 protein: CSATLSGRVKDEQFF
CDR3 DNA: TGCAGTGCCACATTGAGCGGGAGGGTAAAGGATGAGCAGTTCTTC
clone size: many
D gene: TRBD2
V gene: TRBV20-1
J gene: TRBJ2-1

CDR3 protein: CATSDRGQDTQYF
CDR3 DNA: TGTGCCACCTCGGACAGGGGGCAAGATACGCAGTATTTT
clone size: many
D gene: TRBD1
V gene: TRBV2
J gene: TRBJ2-3

CDR3 protein: CASNRNYEQYF
CDR3 DNA: TGTGCCAGCAATCGAAACTACGAGCAGTACTTC
clone size: many
D gene: .
V gene: TRBV2
J gene: TRBJ2-7

CDR3 protein: CASSTDMSETQYF
CDR3 DNA: TGTGCCAGCTCCACGGACATGTCGGAGACCCAGTACTTC
clone size: few
D gene: .
V gene: TRBV18
J gene: TRBJ2-5

CDR3 protein: CASSQVPSTGAYGYTF
CDR3 DNA: TGTGCCAGCAGCCAAGTCCCCTCTACAGGGGCCTATGGCTACACCTTC
clone size: many
D gene: TRBD1
V gene: TRBV3-1
J gene: TRBJ1-2

CDR3 protein: CSAPYPAGGPNTQYF
CDR3 DNA: TGCAGTGCTCCCTACCCAGCGGGAGGGCCGAATACGCAGTATTTT
clone size: many
D gene: TRBD2
V gene: TRBV20-1
J gene: TRBJ2-3

CDR3 protein: CSAGREGWGKTEAFF
CDR3 DNA: TGCAGCGCGGGGAGGGAAGGTTGGGGAAAAACTGAAGCTTTCTTT
clone size: .
D gene: .
V gene: TRBV29-1
J gene: TRBJ1-1

CDR3 protein: CASRLAGGFLYEQYF
CDR3 DNA: TGTGCCAGCAGACTAGCGGGCGGATTCCTCTACGAGCAGTACTTC
clone size: .
D gene: TRBD2
V gene: TRBV6-1
J gene: TRBJ2-7

CDR3 protein: CASSLVSGSGEQYF
CDR3 DNA: TGTGCCAGCAGCTTAGTTAGCGGGAGCGGGGAGCAGTACTTC
clone size: many
D gene: TRBD2
V gene: TRBV7-3
J gene: TRBJ2-7

CDR3 protein: CASSPLSPGASYEQYF
CDR3 DNA: TGTGCCAGCAGCCCCCTCTCCCCAGGGGCCTCCTACGAGCAGTACTTC
clone size: many
D gene: .
V gene: TRBV11-2
J gene: TRBJ2-7

CDR3 protein: CASSPPGHNTDTQYF
CDR3 DNA: TGTGCCAGCAGTCCCCCGGGACACAACACAGATACGCAGTATTTT
clone size: .
D gene: .
V gene: TRBV6-2/TRBV6-3
J gene: TRBJ2-3

CDR3 protein: CASSPGAGGLHGYTF
CDR3 DNA: TGCGCCAGCAGCCCTGGGGCAGGTGGCCTCCATGGCTACACCTTC
clone size: many
D gene: .
V gene: TRBV5-1
J gene: TRBJ1-2

CDR3 protein: CSVGQGNYGYTF
CDR3 DNA: TGCAGCGTGGGACAGGGGAACTATGGCTACACCTTC
clone size: many
D gene: TRBD1
V gene: TRBV29-1
J gene: TRBJ1-2

CDR3 protein: CSVEGLAGVLYNEQFF
CDR3 DNA: TGCAGCGTTGAAGGGTTAGCGGGAGTTTTGTACAATGAGCAGTTCTTC
clone size: few
D gene: TRBD2
V gene: TRBV29-1
J gene: TRBJ2-1